Reported below is one T cell receptor (beta chain). Its antigen is not identified. CDR3 size: 12 residues. Germline V gives CDR1 SGDLS, CDR2 YYNGEE. V gave up 4 bases and J gave up 3 bases, with 5 bases separating them. TCRdb's table, derived via immunoSEQ multiplex PCR, lists solely in-frame clones and lacks some. Counted here are 30,000 to 40,000 clones, roughly 89% occurring once; the ten biggest clones make up just over 0.06%. This specimen comes from a study of regulatory dendritic cells for organ transplantation. Findings and caveats of the study: The most alloreactive TCR clonotypes were found in resting memory CD8+ cells. Memory CD8+ clonal expansion seemed more limited with regulatory than mature dendritic cells. Alloreactive memory CD8+ T cell pools varied considerably between individuals. Naive CD4+ and CD8+ repertoires were highly diverse; memory CD8+ was most oligoclonal.

The V call is TRBV9, the J call TRBJ2-1, with D unclear. The TCR sequence derives from a human donor in good health. The source material was naive CD4+ T cells from blood. The sample's subset: CD45RA+ naive T cells. In DNA, the CDR3 is TGTGCCAGCAGCCGGTACTACAATGAGCAGTTCTTC. As protein: CASSRYYNEQFF. Full variable domain (outside the CDR3, taken from reference TRBV9 and TRBJ2-1): DSGVTQTPKHLITATGQRVTLRCSPRSGDLSVYWYQQSLDQGLQFLIQYYNGEERAKGNILERFSAQQFPDLHSELNLSSLELGDSALYFCASSRYYNEQFFGPGTRLTVL.